Presented here are 10 T cell receptor beta chains from one specimen sequenced in a study of human T cells and chemical hapten exposure (dated by TCRdb to the early 2020s). The library was generated by RACE. The instrument given in TCRdb is NextSeq 500. The public reads were reprocessed in TCRdb via fastp at Q25 and MiXCR, keeping in-frame beta chains. Identical CDR3 proteins give one entry, which carries the most common genes and DNA. The sample records approximately 82,000 distinct CDR3 sequences, more than 9% of which are singletons. Together, the top ten hold less than 2.5% of the sample. Sample time point, as interpreted from the label and publication: patch test 1, 2 weeks after DPC sensitization. The treatment or condition label, as the study defines it: therapeutic diphenylcyclopropenone sensitization with weekly scalp DPC. The source material was whole blood, sampled in connection with sensitization to the hapten diphenylcyclopropenone (DPC). The origin of the receptors is a man aged 35-49 years with alopecia areata. Some clones in this sample may be carry-over from other donors' samples.

This rearrangement joins TRBV20-1 to TRBJ2-3, with 8 nucleotides matching TRBD2. The CDR3 is 15 residues long. J was trimmed by 6 bases and V by 3 bases; bases with no gene match: 11. Looked up from germline, CDR1 is DFQATT and CDR2 is SNEGSKA (reference sequence). The CDR3 bases are TGCAGTGCTAGTTTAACTAGCGGATTCTTGGATACGCAGTATTTT. Protein sequence: CSASLTSGFLDTQYF.

This clonotype turned up a few times. The rearrangement uses TRBV27 and TRBJ2-7; TRBD1 or TRBD2 may be the D gene (5 bases each). The CDR3 covers 14 residues. With 5 bases removed from V and 0 bases from J, the gap between germline ends came to 11 bases. Germline V gives CDR1 MNHEY, CDR2 SMNVEV (reference sequence). This chain's CDR3 is CASSQWGSSYEQYF. CDR3 DNA: TGTGCCAGCAGTCAATGGGGGAGCTCCTACGAGCAGTACTTC.

V usage is TRBV5-1 and J usage is TRBJ2-3; 12 bases align to TRBD2. The CDR3 is made up of 17 amino acids. Germline V gene lookup returns CDR1 SGHRS and CDR2 YFSETQ. V shed 3 bases and J 4 bases; nucleotides not matched to a gene: 9. The CDR3 sequence: CASSSLLTSGSSDTQYF. In nucleotides, the CDR3 is TGCGCCAGCAGCTCCCTCTTGACTAGCGGGAGCTCAGATACGCAGTATTTT.

This chain links TRBV6-2 or TRBV6-3 with TRBJ2-1; no clear D. CDR1 and CDR2 (germline): MNHEY, SVGEGT. V lost 5 bases to trimming and J lost 8 bases, with 25 bases between them. The CDR3 contains 17 residues. CDR3 loop: CASSQESNLGPWDEQFF. The DNA for the CDR3 is TGTGCCAGCAGTCAAGAATCGAATCTTGGGCCTTGGGATGAGCAGTTCTTC.

This clonotype has only a few counts. V and J are TRBV6-2 or TRBV6-3 and TRBJ2-3; a weak D match, TRBD2 (5 bases). The ends were cut back, 5 bases at V and 5 bases at J, with 11 bases in the middle. Germline V gives CDR1 MNHEY, CDR2 SVGEGT. The CDR3 extends over 13 amino acids. The CDR3 bases are TGTGCCAGCAGTGATTCAGCGGTAGATACGCAGTATTTT. Translation gives CASSDSAVDTQYF.

This clonotype was detected only a few times. This chain joins TRBV18 and TRBJ1-1; 10 nucleotides line up with TRBD1. This CDR3 has 15 amino acids. V lost 3 bases and J lost 3; bases outside the gene matches: 4. Germline V lookup: CDR1 KGHSH, CDR2 LQKENI. CDR3 sequence reads: CASSPRDRGYTEAFF. CDR3 nucleotide sequence: TGTGCCAGCTCACCTCGGGACAGGGGATACACTGAAGCTTTCTTT.

The rearrangement uses TRBV5-4 and TRBJ2-7, with D possibly matching TRBD2 (5 bases). Trimming cost V 5 bases and J 2 bases, with 14 bases left between them. CDR3 size: 14 residues. Germline CDR1 SGHNT, CDR2 YYREEE (reference sequence). The CDR3 loop is CASRSSRGPYEQYF. The CDR3 DNA reads as TGTGCCAGCAGGTCTAGCCGCGGACCCTACGAGCAGTACTTC.

The chain is built from TRBV7-3 and TRBJ1-1; D is uncertain. The CDR3 runs 13 residues. The germline V gene encodes CDR1 SGHTA and CDR2 FQGTGA. V was cut by 3 bases and J by 0 bases, with 5 bases left in between. The CDR3 nucleotides are TGTGCCAGCAGCTTGCTTATGAACACTGAAGCTTTCTTT. It is translated as CASSLLMNTEAFF. Variable domain in full (rest from reference TRBV7-3 and TRBJ1-1): GAGVSQTPSNKVTEKGKYVELRCDPISGHTALYWYRQSLGQGPEFLIYFQGTGAADDSGLPNDRFFAVRPEGSVSTLKIQRTERGDSAVYLCASSLLMNTEAFFGQGTRLTVV.

The chain joins TRBV6-5 to TRBJ2-7, with 7 bases identical to TRBD1. Per the germline V gene, CDR1 is MNHEY and CDR2 is SVGAGI. This CDR3 has 14 amino acids. Trimming at V came to 6 bases and at J to 3 bases, leaving 8 bases not matched to a gene. The CDR3 loop is CASSTRQGSYEQYV. The DNA for the CDR3 is TGTGCCAGCAGCACCCGACAGGGTAGCTACGAGCAGTACGTC.

V and J are TRBV24-1 and TRBJ1-2, with D hard to call. The V and J ends lost 9 bases and 1 base respectively, with 11 bases between them. Germline lookup yields CDR1 KGHDR and CDR2 SFDVKD. CDR3 size: 13 residues. The chain's CDR3 is CATSEALNYGYTF. CDR3 nucleotides: TGTGCCACCTCTGAAGCACTTAACTATGGCTACACCTTC.